Below, 3 T cell receptor beta chains from the same sample are listed, as sequenced in a study of blood T cells in healthy people across ages. The use of a sample-barcoded 5' primer and a J-beta primer mix characterized a second PCR of about 7 to 12 cycles. From the 5' RACE reads, TCRdb called clonotypes with MiXCR, one entry per CDR3 protein. This sample has 1.5 million to 1.9 million distinct CDR3 sequences, with less than 45% found just once. Input material: blood. The source of these receptors is a woman between 18 and 29 years old in good health.

This clonotype was detected ten times or more. V and J are TRBV7-2 and TRBJ2-1; D gene uncertain. This CDR3 comprises 16 residues. V was clipped by 3 bases and J by 0 bases, with 12 bases between them. The germline gives CDR1 SGHTA, CDR2 FQGNSA. This chain's CDR3 is CASSLRRSSSYNEQFF. The CDR3 nucleotides are TGTGCCAGCAGCTTGAGGCGGTCAAGCTCCTACAATGAGCAGTTCTTC.

This sequence joins TRBV29-1 and TRBJ1-2; D may be TRBD1 (5 bases). V lost 7 bases, J lost 6 bases, and 12 bases lay in between. This CDR3 is built from 11 residues. CDR1 SQVTM and CDR2 ANQGSEA come from the germline V gene. The CDR3 DNA follows: TGCAGCGCCACTGGGACGGATGGCTACACCTTC. It yields the protein CSATGTDGYTF.

This rearrangement joins TRBV28 to TRBJ2-3, with 9 bases identical to TRBD2. CDR3 length equals 17 residues. In germline, CDR1 is MDHEN, CDR2 SYDVKM. After removal of 3 bases from V and 6 bases from J, the junction contained 13 bases not matched to a gene. CDR3 nucleotide sequence: TGTGCCAGCAGTTTTCTTTCTATAGCGGGAGTCCGGGATACGCAGTATTTT. Amino acid sequence: CASSFLSIAGVRDTQYF.